The T cell receptor beta chain under discussion was sequenced for a study of blood T cell repertoires in COVID-19. Study summary: PBMCs, B-cell-depleted T cells, or T cells were the source of the cDNA or gDNA that made up the material.

In the study's own analysis: Reference gene primer amplification in the assay estimated nucleated cell counts. The assay was immunoSEQ multiplex PCR, and TCRdb's table has in-frame clones only and misses some. D and trimming come from the DNA, and the V and J calls and clone size come from that table. The data contain just over 150,000 clones, 85% of them singletons. The CDR3 spans 15 residues. V lost 2 bases and J 0 bases, leaving 8 bases between the germline ends. Per germline, CDR1 MNHEY and CDR2 SVGAGI. This receptor was taken from a human donor with acute or convalescent COVID-19. The donor label of this sample is uncertain. Input material: peripheral blood. The chain is built from TRBV6-5 and TRBJ1-5; D remains ambiguous. The CDR3 DNA is TGTGCCAGCAGTTACGGTCGACATAGCAATCAGCCCCAGCATTTT. Translation: CASSYGRHSNQPQHF.